This TCR beta chain was sequenced for a study of cytomegalovirus exposure and HLA in healthy donors. Study context: Drawn from HLA-typed donors, about 85 million unique TCRs were held in an early data release.

PCR involved 60 Vbeta and 13 Jbeta primers. Here immunoSEQ multiplex PCR was the method, and the copy in TCRdb shows in-frame clones only, minus some. The sample contains tens of thousands of clones, about 68% of which appear only once. The study's findings and limits: Information on immune exposure was restricted to one variable (CMV serostatus). When analyzed later, a missense DCLRE1C variant was found to be linked to TCR beta V- and J-gene trimming.

Trimming removed 3 bases at V and 4 bases at J, with 9 bases between. The V gene's germline CDR1 is MNHEY and CDR2 SVGAGI. The CDR3 extends over 14 amino acids. This clone has just one count. Its specificity is not known. The receptor was isolated from a woman in her forties or fifties in good health and CMV-seropositive. Sequenced material: PBMCs. The V gene is TRBV6-5, the J gene TRBJ2-2, with a weak D call TRBD1 (5 bases). The CDR3: CASSYDGATGELFF. The DNA of the CDR3 is TGTGCCAGCAGTTATGATGGGGCCACCGGGGAGCTGTTTTTT.